The T cell receptor beta chain described here comes from a study of cytomegalovirus exposure and HLA in healthy donors. Background on the study: The same platform was used for the roughly 120 validation repertoires and the approximately 670 first-cohort repertoires, a later analysis reported. The study's findings and limits: Rarity characterized most TCR sequences, yet some public TCRs appeared in many donors. Later, an analysis found that TCR clusters from the first cohort tended to co-occur in the 120 validation repertoires.

The donors were part of the validation cohort, which consisted of some 120 subjects and was separate from the first cohort of about 650 subjects. The protocol was immunoSEQ multiplex PCR, while the TCRdb copy is restricted to in-frame clones and leaves out a portion. Of approximately 140,000 clones listed, about 87% are singletons. V was pared by 4 bases and J by 0 bases, with 5 bases of the junction left unmatched. Looked up from germline, CDR1 is SEHNR and CDR2 is FQNEAQ (reference sequence). The CDR3 has 15 amino acids. This clone was picked up one time. Its antigen remains unknown. The rearrangement joins TRBV7-9 to TRBJ1-1, with 7 positions matching TRBD1. Sequencing used PBMCs. The sequence was collected from a man younger than 35 in good health and CMV-seropositive. CDR3 nucleotides: TGTGCCAGCAGCTGGGGACAGCAAATGAACACTGAAGCTTTCTTT. Protein sequence: CASSWGQQMNTEAFF.